This T cell receptor beta chain was sequenced for a study of OX40 agonist ivuxolimab in advanced cancers. About the full investigation: Ivuxolimab was a fully human IgG2 agonistic monoclonal antibody targeting the costimulatory receptor OX40 (CD134). Intravenous ivuxolimab was administered to patients every 2 weeks at six dose levels: 0.01, 0.1, 0.3, 1.5, 3 and 10 mg/kg. Of the roughly 54 dose-escalation patients, hepatocellular carcinoma was present in around 20, melanoma in some 15, renal cell carcinoma in 9 and head and neck cancer in 9. The dose-escalation cohort was roughly 80% male with a mean age of about 60 years, ranging from about 20 to 80. Prior anti-PD-1, anti-PD-L1 or anti-CTLA-4 therapy was permitted, and 35% to 40% of dose-escalation patients had received checkpoint inhibitors. Partial responses were achieved by three dose-escalation patients, of whom one had hepatocellular carcinoma and two had cutaneous melanoma. The point of sequencing TCRbeta in the periphery was to test whether ivuxolimab changed TCR sequence diversity and drove clonal T-cell expansion. The paper covers the monotherapy dose-escalation part of the phase I ivuxolimab trial, which included N ≈ 50 patients.

The research as a whole found: At doses of 0.1 to 3.0 mg/kg, clonal expansion of both CD4+ and CD8+ blood T cells was observed from baseline to week 6. In the 0.1-3.0 mg/kg groups, partial responders had among the lowest normalized peripheral clonal expansion, particularly in CD8+ T cells. After ivuxolimab, more expanded clones were found on average in CD8+ T cells than in CD4+ T cells. The antigen specificity of the clonally expanded peripheral T cells was not determined. Low levels of normalized T-cell clonal expansion were also seen in some patients who did not respond.

Patients with autoimmune disease history or receiving systemic immunosuppression were excluded from the trial. Peripheral blood for TCR sequencing was collected from all dose cohorts at baseline, on cycle 4 day 1, and on cycle 7 day 1. The samples were drawn from a first-in-human, open-label, multicenter phase I dose-escalation trial of ivuxolimab. The trial enrolled adults with locally advanced or metastatic head and neck squamous cell, hepatocellular, melanoma or renal cell carcinoma. Before TCR sequencing, CD4+ T cells and CD8+ T cells from peripheral blood were sorted into separate populations. Genomic DNA was isolated from the sorted cells so that the TCRbeta CDR3 region could be sequenced. The immunoSEQ Assay was used to sequence the TCRbeta CDR3 regions. TCRdb's version of the immuneACCESS table is confined to in-frame rearrangements and falls short of the full clone set. An unresolved V gene accounts for under half of the shortfall where checked; the remainder is of unknown origin. This sample lists about 36,000 clones; about 85% were detected once. The top ten constitute less than 4.5% of the sample.

A word on this clone: The antigen it binds to is not known. The record has no base qualities; no much larger clone is one base away.

Trimmed from V: 4 bases; trimmed from J: 4 bases; junction bases lacking a gene match: 9. Inclusive of the bounding cysteine and phenylalanine, the CDR3 is 14 residues long. Here the CDR3 DNA is all that survives: 42 bases in frame from base 1. Via the germline V gene, CDR1 is SQVTM and CDR2 ANQGSEA. This sequence originates from an adult with an advanced solid tumor such as melanoma, head and neck, liver or kidney cancer. This specimen consisted of CD4+ or CD8+ T cells sorted from blood, obtained in a trial of the OX40 agonist ivuxolimab. The rearranged segments are TRBV29-1 and TRBJ2-5; TRBD1 lines up with 7 middle nucleotides. The DNA is TGCAGCGTTGGATTGGACAGGAACACAGAGACCCAGTACTTC. Its protein product is CSVGLDRNTETQYF.